This T cell receptor (beta chain) was captured in a study of T-cell reconstitution after alpha-beta-depleted transplantation in children. This CDR3 spans 14 amino acids. From germline, CDR1 is MNHNS and CDR2 SASEGT. Trimming took 6 bases from V and 4 from J, leaving 15 bases between them. This clonotype was counted only a few times. Library preparation (for TCRbeta) was performed with unique molecular identifiers. MiXCR, run by TCRdb on the PCR reads, gives a single entry per CDR3 protein. The profile shows about 580,000 distinct CDR3 sequences, under 25% of them singletons. Sequenced here: PBMCs, mostly from graft donor cells, sampled 360 days after TCRalphabeta/CD19-depleted stem cell transplant. This chain connects TRBV6-1 to TRBJ2-5, with D possibly being TRBD2 (6 bases). The clonotype originates from a boy younger than two who had a stem cell transplant for acute myeloid leukemia, so the T cells may come from the graft donor. This CDR3 is CASSEVRGGETQYF. The CDR3 bases are TGTGCCAGCAGCGAGGTTAGGGGAGGAGAGACCCAGTACTTC.